Each of the 3 T cell receptor beta chains below was sequenced from the same sample in a study of CXCR3-negative and CXCR3-positive naive CD8 T cells. Findings of the study overall: A higher hydrophobicity marked the TRB CDR3s of CXCR3-positive naive cells versus CXCR3-negative naive cells.

The study made its TRB cDNA libraries by 5' RACE, adding UMI labels. TCRdb reprocessed the 5' RACE reads and stores each CDR3 protein as one record, lacking DNA. This specimen shows some 130,000 distinct CDR3 sequences; the ten leading clones hold roughly 0.59%. These TCRs' antigens remain unknown. Material: naive CXCR3+ CD8+ T cells from blood. The sample's subset: CD45RO-CCR7+CD27+CD95- naive CD8+ T cells expressing CXCR3 (TNR3+). Receptors were obtained from a human donor in good health. Some clones in this sample may be carry-over from other donors' samples.

J is TRBJ1-5 and V is TRBV12-3 or TRBV12-4. The CDR3 has 15 residues. The CDR3 protein is CASSLGVIGNQPQHF.

This chain uses TRBV12-3 or TRBV12-4 with TRBJ1-1. The CDR3 is 15 amino acids. This chain's CDR3 is CASSLGARTNTEAFF.

This chain joins TRBV14 and TRBJ2-3; there is no DNA to check the TCRdb D call of TRBD2. Germline assignment: CDR1 SGHDN and CDR2 FVKESK. This CDR3 comprises 18 residues. CDR3 residues: CASSQTGLAGTSTDTQYF.